The sequence of this TCR beta chain was determined in a study of spatial heterogeneity in lung cancer. Study summary: Every unique TCR and UMI combination, on average, appeared more than ten times in raw reads.

This clonotype was seen at least ten times. TCRdb re-derived calls from the 5' RACE reads in MiXCR, one entry per CDR3 protein. The data hold approximately 24,000 distinct CDR3 sequences, with 4.7% observed a single time. Stated time point: sample taken at primary tumor resection. Unsorted whole RNA of tumor, nontumor lung or frozen PBMC was sequenced. Sequenced material: PBMCs, taken at surgery. This TCR derives from a male donor with early-stage non-small cell lung cancer.

Here the CDR3 DNA reads TGTGCCAGCACCTCGGCCCAATGGAGGAGTAATGAGCAGTTCTTC. Protein: CASTSAQWRSNEQFF. V is TRBV6-2 or TRBV6-3 and J is TRBJ2-1; weak D call: TRBD2 (5 bases). Germline CDR1 is MNHEY and CDR2 is SVGEGT. Trimming stripped 7 bases from V and 7 bases from J, with 20 bases between. This CDR3 contains 15 residues.